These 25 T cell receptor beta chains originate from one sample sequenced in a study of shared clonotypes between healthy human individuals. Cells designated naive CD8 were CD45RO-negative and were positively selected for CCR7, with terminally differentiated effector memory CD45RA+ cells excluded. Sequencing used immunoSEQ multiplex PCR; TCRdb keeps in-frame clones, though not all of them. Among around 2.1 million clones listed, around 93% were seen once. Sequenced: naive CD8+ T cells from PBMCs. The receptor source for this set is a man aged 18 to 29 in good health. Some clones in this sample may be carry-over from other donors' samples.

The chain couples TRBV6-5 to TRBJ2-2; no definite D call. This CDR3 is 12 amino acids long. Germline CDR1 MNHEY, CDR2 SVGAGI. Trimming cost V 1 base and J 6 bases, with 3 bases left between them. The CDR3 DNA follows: TGTGCCAGCAGTTACTGGGCCGGGGAGCTGTTTTTT. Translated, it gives CASSYWAGELFF.

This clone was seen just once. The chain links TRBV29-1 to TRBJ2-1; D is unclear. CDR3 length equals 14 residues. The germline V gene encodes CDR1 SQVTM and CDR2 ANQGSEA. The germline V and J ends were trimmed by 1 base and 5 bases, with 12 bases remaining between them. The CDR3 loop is CSVEGTVWHNEQFF. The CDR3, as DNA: TGCAGCGTTGAAGGGACGGTCTGGCACAATGAGCAGTTCTTC.

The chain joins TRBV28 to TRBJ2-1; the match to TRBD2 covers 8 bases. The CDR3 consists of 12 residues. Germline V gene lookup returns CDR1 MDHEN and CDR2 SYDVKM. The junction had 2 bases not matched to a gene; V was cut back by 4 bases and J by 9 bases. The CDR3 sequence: CASSWTSSEQFF. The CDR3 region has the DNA TGTGCCAGCAGTTGGACTAGCAGTGAGCAGTTCTTC.

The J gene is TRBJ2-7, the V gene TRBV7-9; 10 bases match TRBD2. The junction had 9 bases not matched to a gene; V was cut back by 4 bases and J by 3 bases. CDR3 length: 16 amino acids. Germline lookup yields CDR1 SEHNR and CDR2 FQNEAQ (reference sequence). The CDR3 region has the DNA TGTGCCAGCAGCTACCCCTCCGGGACTAGCGACTACGAGCAGTACTTC. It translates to CASSYPSGTSDYEQYF.

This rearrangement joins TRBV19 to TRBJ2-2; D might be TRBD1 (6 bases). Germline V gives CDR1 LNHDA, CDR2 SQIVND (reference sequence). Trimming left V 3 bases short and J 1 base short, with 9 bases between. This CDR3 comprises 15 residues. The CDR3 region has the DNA TGTGCCAGTAGTATCTACAGGGAGAACACCGGGGAGCTGTTTTTT. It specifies CASSIYRENTGELFF.

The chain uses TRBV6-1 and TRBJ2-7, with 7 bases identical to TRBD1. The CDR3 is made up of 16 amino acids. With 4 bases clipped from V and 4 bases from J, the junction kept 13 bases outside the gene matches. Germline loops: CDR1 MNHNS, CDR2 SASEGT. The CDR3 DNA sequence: TGTGCCAGCAGTGCGAGACCCACAGGGGCTGCGTACGAGCAGTACTTC. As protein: CASSARPTGAAYEQYF.

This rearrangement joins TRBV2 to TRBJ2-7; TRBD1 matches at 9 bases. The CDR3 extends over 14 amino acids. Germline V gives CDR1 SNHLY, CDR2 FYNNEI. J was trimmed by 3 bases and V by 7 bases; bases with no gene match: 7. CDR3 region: CASTWDRAFYEQYF. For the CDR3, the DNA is TGTGCCAGCACCTGGGACAGGGCATTCTACGAGCAGTACTTC.

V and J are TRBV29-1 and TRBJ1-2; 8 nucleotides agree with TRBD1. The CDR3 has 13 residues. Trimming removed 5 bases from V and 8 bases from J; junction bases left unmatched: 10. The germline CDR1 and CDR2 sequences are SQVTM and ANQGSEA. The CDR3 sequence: CSVQDRVFGGYTF. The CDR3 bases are TGCAGCGTTCAGGACAGGGTATTTGGCGGCTACACCTTC.

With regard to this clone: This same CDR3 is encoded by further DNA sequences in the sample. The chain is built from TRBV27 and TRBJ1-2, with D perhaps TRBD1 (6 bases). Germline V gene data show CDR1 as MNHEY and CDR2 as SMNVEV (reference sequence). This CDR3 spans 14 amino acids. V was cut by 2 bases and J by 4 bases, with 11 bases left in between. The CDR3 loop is CASSLRGGAYGYTF. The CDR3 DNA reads TGTGCCAGCAGTTTAAGGGGGGGAGCCTATGGCTACACCTTC.

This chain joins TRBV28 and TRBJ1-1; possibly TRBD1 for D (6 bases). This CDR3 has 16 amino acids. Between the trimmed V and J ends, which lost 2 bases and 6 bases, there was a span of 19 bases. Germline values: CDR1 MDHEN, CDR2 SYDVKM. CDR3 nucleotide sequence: TGTGCCAGCAGTTTAAGGGCACAAACAGGGTTCCCTGAAGCTTTCTTT. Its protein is CASSLRAQTGFPEAFF.

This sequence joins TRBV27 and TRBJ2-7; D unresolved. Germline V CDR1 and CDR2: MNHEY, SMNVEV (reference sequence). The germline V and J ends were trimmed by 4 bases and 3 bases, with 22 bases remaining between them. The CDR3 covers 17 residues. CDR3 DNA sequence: TGTGCCAGCAGTTACAATTGGGGATCCAAACTCCGCTACGAGCAGTACTTC. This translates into CASSYNWGSKLRYEQYF.

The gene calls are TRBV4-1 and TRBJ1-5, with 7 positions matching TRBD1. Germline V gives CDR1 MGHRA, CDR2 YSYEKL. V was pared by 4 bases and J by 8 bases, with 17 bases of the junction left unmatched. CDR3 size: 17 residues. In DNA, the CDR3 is TGCGCCAGCAGCCTCAAGGAGACAGGGCCGATAGTTAAGCCCCAGCATTTT. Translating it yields CASSLKETGPIVKPQHF.

In DNA form, the CDR3 reads TGCAGCGTTGGAGGGAACAAGGGCTACACCTTC. Its protein product is CSVGGNKGYTF. The chain couples TRBV29-1 to TRBJ1-2; D ambiguous. CDR3 length: 11 amino acids. Trimming took off 4 bases at V and 8 bases at J, with 11 bases between the two ends. Germline V gene sequence: CDR1 SQVTM, CDR2 ANQGSEA.

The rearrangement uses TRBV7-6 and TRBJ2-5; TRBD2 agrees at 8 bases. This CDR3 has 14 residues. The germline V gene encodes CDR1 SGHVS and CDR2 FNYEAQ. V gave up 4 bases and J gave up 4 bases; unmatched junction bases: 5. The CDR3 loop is CASSSGAGGETQYF. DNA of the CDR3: TGTGCCAGCAGCTCAGGGGCGGGAGGAGAGACCCAGTACTTC.

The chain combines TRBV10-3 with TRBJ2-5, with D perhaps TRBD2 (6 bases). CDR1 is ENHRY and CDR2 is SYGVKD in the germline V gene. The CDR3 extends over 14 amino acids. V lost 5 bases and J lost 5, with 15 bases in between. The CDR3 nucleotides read TGTGCCATCAGTCACGGGGGTTGGGGTGAGACCCAGTACTTC. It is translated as CAISHGGWGETQYF.

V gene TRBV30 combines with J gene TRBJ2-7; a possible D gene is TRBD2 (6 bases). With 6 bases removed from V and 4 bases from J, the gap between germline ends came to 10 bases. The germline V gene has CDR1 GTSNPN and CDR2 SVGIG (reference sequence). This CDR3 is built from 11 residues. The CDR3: CACGTAYEQYF. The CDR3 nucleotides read TGTGCCTGTGGGACTGCATACGAGCAGTACTTC.

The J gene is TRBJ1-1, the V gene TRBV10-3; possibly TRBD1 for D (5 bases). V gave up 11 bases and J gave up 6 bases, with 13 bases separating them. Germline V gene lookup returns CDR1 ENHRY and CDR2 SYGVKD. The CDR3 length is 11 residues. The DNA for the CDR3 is TGTGCCGCCACAGGAGGCCCTGAAGCTTTCTTT. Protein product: CAATGGPEAFF.

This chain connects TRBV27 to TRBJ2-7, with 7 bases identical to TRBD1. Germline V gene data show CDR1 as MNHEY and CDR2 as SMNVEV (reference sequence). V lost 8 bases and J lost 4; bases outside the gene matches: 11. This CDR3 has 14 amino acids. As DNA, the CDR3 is TGTGCCAGCTATCAACAGGGGATGACTTACGAGCAGTACTTC. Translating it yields CASYQQGMTYEQYF.

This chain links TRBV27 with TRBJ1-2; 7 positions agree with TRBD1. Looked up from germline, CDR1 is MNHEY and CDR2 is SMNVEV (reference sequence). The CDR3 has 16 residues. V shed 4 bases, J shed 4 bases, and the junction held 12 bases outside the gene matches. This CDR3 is CASSSSPPDRLYGYTF. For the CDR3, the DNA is TGTGCCAGCAGTTCTTCCCCCCCGGACAGGCTCTATGGCTACACCTTC.

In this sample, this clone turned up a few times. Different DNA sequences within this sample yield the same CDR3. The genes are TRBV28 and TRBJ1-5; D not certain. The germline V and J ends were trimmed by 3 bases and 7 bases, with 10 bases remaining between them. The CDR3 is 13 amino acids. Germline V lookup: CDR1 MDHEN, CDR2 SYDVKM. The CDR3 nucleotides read TGTGCCAGCAGTTTGGTAGGGTACCAGCCCCAGCATTTT. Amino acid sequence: CASSLVGYQPQHF. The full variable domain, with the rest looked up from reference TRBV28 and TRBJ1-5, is DVKVTQSSRYLVKRTGEKVFLECVQDMDHENMFWYRQDPGLGLRLIYFSYDVKMKEKGDIPEGYSVSREKKERFSLILESASTNQTSMYLCASSLVGYQPQHFGDGTRLSIL.

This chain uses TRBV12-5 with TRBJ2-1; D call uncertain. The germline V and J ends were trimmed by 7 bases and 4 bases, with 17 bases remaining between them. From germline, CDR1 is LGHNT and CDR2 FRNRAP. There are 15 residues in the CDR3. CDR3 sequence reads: CASALVGRPYNEQFF. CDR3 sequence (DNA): TGTGCTAGTGCTCTGGTGGGTCGCCCTTACAATGAGCAGTTCTTC.

DNA for the CDR3: TGTGCCAGCAGCTTAGTTGGGGACGGGTCCTACGAGCAGTACTTC. Translating it yields CASSLVGDGSYEQYF. This rearrangement joins TRBV7-9 to TRBJ2-7; D is tentatively TRBD1 or TRBD2 (5 bases each). The ends were cut back, 1 base at V and 1 base at J, with 11 bases in the middle. Germline loops: CDR1 SEHNR, CDR2 FQNEAQ (reference sequence). CDR3 length: 15 amino acids.

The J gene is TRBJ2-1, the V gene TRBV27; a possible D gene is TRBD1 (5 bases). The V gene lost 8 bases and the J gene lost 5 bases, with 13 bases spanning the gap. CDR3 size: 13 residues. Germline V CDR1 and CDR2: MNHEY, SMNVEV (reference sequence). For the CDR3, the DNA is TGTGCCAGCGGGGCTCTCCTTCACAATGAGCAGTTCTTC. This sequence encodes CASGALLHNEQFF.

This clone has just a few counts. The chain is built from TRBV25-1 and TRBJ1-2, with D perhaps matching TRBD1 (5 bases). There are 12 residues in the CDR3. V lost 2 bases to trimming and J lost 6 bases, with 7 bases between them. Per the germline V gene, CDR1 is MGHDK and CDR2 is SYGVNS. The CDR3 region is CASSEVGDGYTF. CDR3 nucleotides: TGTGCCAGCAGTGAAGTGGGGGATGGCTACACCTTC.

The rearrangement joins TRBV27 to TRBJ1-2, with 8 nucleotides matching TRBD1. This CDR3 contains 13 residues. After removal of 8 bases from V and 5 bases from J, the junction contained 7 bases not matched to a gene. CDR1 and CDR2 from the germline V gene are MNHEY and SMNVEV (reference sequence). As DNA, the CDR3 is TGTGCCAGCGGAAGCCAGGGGGCGTATGGCTACACCTTC. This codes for CASGSQGAYGYTF.